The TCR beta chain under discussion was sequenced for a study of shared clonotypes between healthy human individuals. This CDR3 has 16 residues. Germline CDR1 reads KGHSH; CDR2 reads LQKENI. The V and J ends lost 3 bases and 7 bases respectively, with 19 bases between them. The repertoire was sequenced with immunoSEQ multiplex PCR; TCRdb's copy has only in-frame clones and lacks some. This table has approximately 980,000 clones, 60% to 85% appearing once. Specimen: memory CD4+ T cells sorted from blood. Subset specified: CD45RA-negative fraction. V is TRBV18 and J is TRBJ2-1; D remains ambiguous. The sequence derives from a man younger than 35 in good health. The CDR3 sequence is CASSPLSTPTDNEQFF. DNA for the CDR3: TGTGCCAGCTCACCTTTGTCCACTCCGACTGATAATGAGCAGTTCTTC.